Shown below are 8 T cell receptor beta chains from a single sample sequenced in a study of blood T cell repertoires in COVID-19. Assay: immunoSEQ multiplex PCR; the TCRdb copy retains only in-frame clones and omits some. The table has under 110,000 clones, about 90% seen once. The specimen sequenced was peripheral blood. The origin of the receptors is a man aged 50 or older with acute or convalescent COVID-19.

The chain uses TRBV7-9 and TRBJ2-5; TRBD1 aligns across 8 bases. The CDR3 is 14 amino acids. Per germline, CDR1 SEHNR and CDR2 FQNEAQ (reference sequence). V was pared by 5 bases and J by 5 bases, with 7 bases of the junction left unmatched. CDR3 loop: CASSPGTGRETQYF. The CDR3 region has the DNA TGTGCCAGCAGCCCTGGGACAGGTCGGGAGACCCAGTACTTC.

V is TRBV6-8 and J is TRBJ2-7; D unresolved. The CDR3 runs to 13 residues. Germline V lookup: CDR1 MNHGY, CDR2 SAAAGT. The ends were cut back, 1 base at V and 3 bases at J, with 7 bases in the middle. This CDR3 is CASSYWASYEQYF. The DNA of the CDR3 is TGTGCCAGCAGTTACTGGGCAAGCTACGAGCAGTACTTC.

This rearrangement joins TRBV27 to TRBJ1-6; D not resolved. Trimming removed 5 bases from V and 7 bases from J, with 12 bases in between. The CDR3 covers 14 residues. Germline V CDR1 and CDR2: MNHEY, SMNVEV (reference sequence). CDR3 residues: CASSTGLQNSPLHF. The CDR3 coding sequence is TGTGCCAGCAGTACCGGTCTCCAAAATTCACCCCTCCACTTT.

This clone has only a few counts. The chain links TRBV5-1 to TRBJ1-1; D may be TRBD1 (6 bases). The V gene's germline CDR1 is SGHRS and CDR2 YFSETQ. V lost 4 bases, J lost 0 bases, and 19 bases lay in between. There are 17 residues in the CDR3. The CDR3 DNA sequence: TGCGCCAGCAGCCCCCAGGGGCAGGGGAACCTGAACACTGAAGCTTTCTTT. Translating it yields CASSPQGQGNLNTEAFF.

The chain joins TRBV7-9 to TRBJ2-5; 7 bases are a match to TRBD1. Germline CDR1 and CDR2: SEHNR and FQNEAQ (reference sequence). V shed 1 base and J 5 bases; nucleotides not matched to a gene: 4. This CDR3 is built from 14 residues. The chain's CDR3 is CASSLGQGAETQYF. The CDR3 DNA sequence: TGTGCCAGCAGCTTAGGACAGGGCGCGGAGACCCAGTACTTC.

V and J are TRBV7-8 and TRBJ1-6; 7 bases map to TRBD1. Germline CDR1 reads SGHVS; CDR2 reads FQNEAQ. The J segment lost 7 bases and the V segment lost 4 bases, leaving 4 bases of the junction unmatched. CDR3 length: 14 amino acids. CDR3 in amino acids: CASSSRDRNSPLHF. The DNA of the CDR3 is TGTGCCAGCAGCTCCAGGGACAGAAATTCACCCCTCCACTTT.

The gene calls are TRBV9 and TRBJ2-2, with 9 bases matching TRBD1. The CDR3 length is 15 residues. V lost 4 bases, J lost 7 bases, and 8 bases stayed unmatched. Germline CDR1 is SGDLS and CDR2 is YYNGEE. Written as DNA, the CDR3 is TGTGCCAGCAGCTCACGACAGGGGGGTATCGGGGAGCTGTTTTTT. This translates into CASSSRQGGIGELFF.

This chain links TRBV5-4 with TRBJ2-3, with 8 bases lining up with TRBD1. Germline assignment: CDR1 SGHNT and CDR2 YYREEE (reference sequence). The CDR3 extends over 18 amino acids. Unmatched junction bases numbered 13, after V lost 0 bases and J lost 4 bases. The CDR3 protein is CASSLGRGHGLGPDTQYF. CDR3 sequence (DNA): TGTGCCAGCAGCTTGGGCAGGGGGCATGGTCTGGGGCCAGATACGCAGTATTTT.